The 11 T cell receptor beta chains listed next were all sequenced from one sample in a study of blood T cells in healthy people across ages. Primers used in a second PCR of about 7 to 12 cycles were a sample-barcoded 5' primer and a J-beta primer mix. TCRdb re-called the 5' RACE reads with MiXCR, one entry per CDR3 protein. In the table there are over 1,200,000 distinct CDR3 sequences, approximately 60% of which are singletons. The sample comprised blood. These receptor sequences come from a young man in good health.

The genes are TRBV4-1 and TRBJ2-7; D is undetermined. Deletions cut 0 bases from V and 2 bases from J, with 8 bases between. This CDR3 spans 14 amino acids. Germline V gene lookup returns CDR1 MGHRA and CDR2 YSYEKL. The CDR3 region is CASSQDGIAYEQYF. CDR3 bases: TGCGCCAGCAGCCAAGATGGAATCGCCTACGAGCAGTACTTC.

The chain joins TRBV27 to TRBJ2-5; D gene unclear. The better agreement between TRBJ2-7 and the DNA end casts doubt on the J call. This CDR3 is built from 13 residues. Germline V gene data show CDR1 as MNHEY and CDR2 as SMNVEV (reference sequence). This CDR3 reads CASSVTQGYEQYF. CDR3 DNA: TGTGCCAGCAGCGTCACACAAGGGTACGAGCAGTACTTC.

This clonotype was seen a handful of times. The V gene is TRBV28, the J gene TRBJ1-2; unclear D gene. The CDR3 has 14 amino acids. V lost 5 bases and J lost 7, with 17 bases in between. The germline CDR1 and CDR2 sequences are MDHEN and SYDVKM. CDR3 sequence: CASSEPRAVSGYTF. The CDR3 DNA reads TGTGCCAGCAGTGAGCCTAGGGCTGTAAGTGGCTACACCTTC.

This chain uses TRBV7-6 with TRBJ2-7; tentative D call: TRBD1 (5 bases). The CDR3 is made up of 15 amino acids. Germline V gene lookup returns CDR1 SGHVS and CDR2 FNYEAQ. Trimming removed 3 bases at V and 6 bases at J, with 18 bases between. The CDR3 nucleotides are TGTGCCAGCAGCTTTGCAATAAGTGGGGCCCTCGAGCAGTACTTC. It translates to CASSFAISGALEQYF.

The chain is built from TRBV28 and TRBJ2-7; no reliable D call. CDR3 length: 13 amino acids. Trimming cost V 8 bases and J 1 base, with 12 bases left between them. Germline loops: CDR1 MDHEN, CDR2 SYDVKM. The DNA for the CDR3 is TGTGCCAGCGGGATTCTACCGTCCTACGAGCAGTACTTC. It encodes CASGILPSYEQYF.

This chain connects TRBV4-3 to TRBJ2-3, with D possibly matching TRBD2 (6 bases). V shed 2 bases and J shed 5 bases, with 17 bases lying between them. CDR1 and CDR2 (germline): LGHNA, YSLEER. This CDR3 spans 16 amino acids. CDR3 sequence reads: CASSQPTPTGGDTQYF. Here the CDR3 DNA reads TGCGCCAGCAGCCAACCGACTCCAACCGGGGGAGATACGCAGTATTTT.

CDR3 amino acids: CASSLYGEAFF. The CDR3 DNA sequence: TGTGCCAGCAGCTTGTACGGAGAAGCTTTCTTT. V is TRBV5-6 and J is TRBJ1-1; no reliable D call. Germline loops: CDR1 SGHDT, CDR2 YYEEEE. Trimming shortened V by 1 base and J by 8 bases, and 6 bases separated the two germline ends. The CDR3 sequence is 11 residues long.

This clonotype has a handful of counts. The rearrangement joins TRBV24-1 to TRBJ2-2; D call uncertain. The CDR3 runs to 14 residues. V shed 1 base and J shed 2 bases, with 4 bases lying between them. CDR1 and CDR2 (germline): KGHDR, SFDVKD. CDR3 nucleotide sequence: TGTGCCACCAGTGATTTTCACAACACCGGGGAGCTGTTTTTT. Its protein is CATSDFHNTGELFF.

This rearrangement joins TRBV6-6 to TRBJ2-7; no reliable D call. With the DNA end fitting TRBJ2-5 better, the J assignment may be wrong. Germline values: CDR1 MNHNY, CDR2 SVGAGI (reference sequence). This CDR3 is built from 13 residues. CDR3 in DNA: TGTGCCAGCAGTTCCGGATTGTGGGAGACCCAGTACTTC. The encoded protein is CASSSGLWETQYF.

The chain employs TRBV21-1 and TRBJ1-4; TRBD1 is taken as the D call from the table, unchecked against the DNA. TRBV21-1 is noted as a pseudogene. The CDR3 is made up of 14 amino acids. The CDR3 bases are TGTGCCAGCAGCAAACACAGGGTCCGGGAAAAACTGTTTTTT. Its protein product is CASSKHRVREKLFF.

V is TRBV27 and J is TRBJ2-4; TRBD1 matches 7 bases. The J call may be incorrect, as the DNA end agrees better with TRBJ2-5. Germline CDR1 MNHEY, CDR2 SMNVEV (reference sequence). CDR3 length: 14 amino acids. CDR3 in amino acids: CASSGTVVQETQYF. Written as DNA, the CDR3 is TGTGCCAGCAGTGGGACAGTAGTACAAGAGACCCAGTACTTC.